These 22 T cell receptor beta chains share one sample of origin, sequenced in a study of blood T cell repertoires in COVID-19. The data were produced by immunoSEQ multiplex PCR, yet TCRdb's version contains in-frame clones alone and is incomplete. Among almost 85,000 clones, over 70% were seen once, and the ten largest hold roughly two fifths. The sample consisted of peripheral blood. These receptors were obtained from a man at least 80 years old with active or convalescent COVID-19.

The CDR3 spells CASSPGQGGNSPLHF. Written as DNA, the CDR3 is TGTGCCAGCAGCCCCGGACAGGGGGGAAATTCACCCCTCCACTTT. The genes are TRBV7-9 and TRBJ1-6; TRBD1 matches 10 bases. The ends lost 5 bases at V and 7 bases at J; junction bases unmatched: 5. The CDR3 covers 15 residues. Germline CDR1 and CDR2: SEHNR and FQNEAQ (reference sequence).

The chain couples TRBV27 to TRBJ2-5; the D gene is possibly TRBD2 (7 bases). CDR3 length: 16 residues. Germline-derived CDR1 and CDR2 are MNHEY and SMNVEV (reference sequence). V was shortened by 5 bases and J by 5 bases, with 21 bases between the two germline ends. The CDR3, as DNA: TGTGCCAGCAGTCCTGGTTGGGGGCGGGGGTACGAGACCCAGTACTTC. Translating it yields CASSPGWGRGYETQYF.

CDR3 bases: TGTGCCAGCGGAGTACAGGGGAACTATGGCTACACCTTC. It specifies CASGVQGNYGYTF. The chain links TRBV6-6 to TRBJ1-2; 7 bases align to TRBD1. CDR1 is MNHNY, CDR2 SVGAGI, per germline (reference sequence). V lost 8 bases to trimming and J lost 2 bases; unmatched junction nucleotides: 5. This CDR3 contains 13 residues.

This clone was seen just once. The chain recombines TRBV19 with TRBJ1-4, with unresolved D. Germline CDR1 is LNHDA and CDR2 is SQIVND (reference sequence). This CDR3 spans 16 amino acids. V gave up 5 bases and J gave up 7 bases, with 20 bases separating them. The CDR3 nucleotides are TGTGCCAGTAGTGCGGCTCTGTTAACTCGGGTTGAAAAACTGTTTTTT. It encodes CASSAALLTRVEKLFF. The entire variable domain, with the rest obtained from reference TRBV19 and TRBJ1-4, is as follows: DGGITQSPKYLFRKEGQNVTLSCEQNLNHDAMYWYRQDPGQGLRLIYYSQIVNDFQKGDIAEGYSVSREKKESFPLTVTSAQKNPTAFYLCASSAALLTRVEKLFFGSGTQLSVL.

V usage is TRBV25-1 and J usage is TRBJ1-6; the D is unclear. Trimming cost V 8 bases and J 8 bases, with 10 bases left between them. Germline CDR1 MGHDK, CDR2 SYGVNS. The CDR3 length is 12 residues. Here the CDR3 DNA reads TGTGCCAGCCGGGCCGGGGATTCACCCCTCCACTTT. This codes for CASRAGDSPLHF.

The chain couples TRBV30 to TRBJ1-5; the D gene is possibly TRBD1 (6 bases). Trimming left V 2 bases short and J 3 bases short, with 11 bases between. CDR1 is GTSNPN and CDR2 is SVGIG in the germline V gene (reference sequence). This CDR3 contains 14 residues. The CDR3 here is CAWSRGADNQPQHF. Written as DNA, the CDR3 is TGTGCCTGGAGTCGGGGGGCGGACAATCAGCCCCAGCATTTT.

Only one count was recorded for this clone. The chain couples TRBV27 to TRBJ1-4; D is perhaps TRBD1 (5 bases). Trimming shortened V by 5 bases and J by 6 bases, and 13 bases separated the two germline ends. Germline values: CDR1 MNHEY, CDR2 SMNVEV (reference sequence). The CDR3 runs to 14 residues. CDR3 in DNA: TGTGCCAGCAGTCAGGGCAGGGAAGATGAAAAACTGTTTTTT. This sequence encodes CASSQGREDEKLFF.

This clone was picked up a small number of times. The chain links TRBV28 to TRBJ1-5; 9 nucleotides match TRBD1. Germline lookup yields CDR1 MDHEN and CDR2 SYDVKM. The CDR3 sequence is 15 residues long. After removal of 4 bases from V and 5 bases from J, the junction contained 6 bases not matched to a gene. This CDR3 reads CASSSGTGIHQPQHF. CDR3 in DNA: TGTGCCAGCAGTTCTGGGACAGGGATCCATCAGCCCCAGCATTTT.

The V call is TRBV7-2, the J call TRBJ1-5, with D possibly TRBD1 on 5 matching bases. The germline V gene has CDR1 SGHTA and CDR2 FQGNSA. CDR3 length equals 13 residues. V was cut by 4 bases and J by 5 bases, with 9 bases left in between. The CDR3 here is CASSSDSDQPQHF. DNA for the CDR3: TGTGCCAGCAGCTCAGACAGTGATCAGCCCCAGCATTTT. Drawing the rest from reference TRBV7-2 and TRBJ1-5, the complete variable domain is GAGVSQSPSNKVTEKGKDVELRCDPISGHTALYWYRQSLGQGLEFLIYFQGNSAPDKSGLPSDRFSAERTGGSVSTLTIQRTQQEDSAVYLCASSSDSDQPQHFGDGTRLSIL.

V gene TRBV19 combines with J gene TRBJ1-1; 7 nucleotides agree with TRBD1. J lost 4 bases, V lost 5 bases, and 7 bases had no gene match. Germline CDR1 LNHDA, CDR2 SQIVND (reference sequence). The CDR3 is made up of 14 amino acids. Here the CDR3 reads CASSVQGSLTEAFF. The CDR3 nucleotides are TGTGCCAGTAGTGTACAGGGGAGTCTCACTGAAGCTTTCTTT.

CDR3 residues: CASSIAGSGSYNEQFF. CDR3 sequence (DNA): TGTGCCAGTAGTATAGCCGGCTCAGGGTCCTACAATGAGCAGTTCTTC. The rearrangement joins TRBV19 to TRBJ2-1, with D possibly TRBD1 on 5 matching bases. CDR1 is LNHDA and CDR2 is SQIVND in the germline V gene (reference sequence). Trimming shortened V by 1 base and J by 1 base, and 11 bases separated the two germline ends. This CDR3 spans 16 amino acids.

This chain connects TRBV29-1 to TRBJ1-2; a possible D gene is TRBD1 (6 bases). CDR3 length: 13 amino acids. Trimming removed 5 bases from V and 8 bases from J, with 18 bases in between. Germline CDR1 and CDR2: SQVTM and ANQGSEA. The CDR3 reads CSVYDDRFLGYTF. CDR3 in DNA: TGCAGCGTTTACGATGACAGGTTTTTAGGCTACACCTTC.

To note about this clone: Its ends do not fully match the called genes, so a read error is possible. The chain uses TRBV2 and TRBJ2-7, with D tentatively TRBD2 (6 bases). The CDR3 has 14 residues. CDR1 and CDR2 (germline): SNHLY, FYNNEI. The CDR3 DNA reads as TGTGCCAGCAGTGAAGGGGACTCACTTTCCCCTGTGCGCTTC. Encoded protein: CASSEGDSLSPVRF.

The CDR3 loop is CASSEGLGETQYF. CDR3 in DNA: TGTGCCAGCAGTGAAGGCCTCGGGGAGACCCAGTACTTC. The chain is built from TRBV6-4 and TRBJ2-5, with D unresolved. Deletions cut 3 bases from V and 5 bases from J, with 10 bases between. Germline-derived CDR1 and CDR2 are MRHNA and SNTAGT. The CDR3 totals 13 residues.

The chain links TRBV27 to TRBJ2-3; possible D gene TRBD2, 6 bases. Germline-derived CDR1 and CDR2 are MNHEY and SMNVEV (reference sequence). This CDR3 has 17 amino acids. The V end lost 7 bases, the J end lost 0 bases, and 20 bases lay between the germline ends. CDR3 in DNA: TGTGCCAGCAAAAAAAGGTCTGGGGGGACTAGCACAGATACGCAGTATTTT. Translating gives CASKKRSGGTSTDTQYF.

This rearrangement joins TRBV19 to TRBJ2-1; D may be TRBD2 (6 bases). V was clipped by 2 bases and J by 6 bases, with 11 bases between them. The CDR3 loop spans 14 amino acids. Germline V gene lookup returns CDR1 LNHDA and CDR2 SQIVND (reference sequence). CDR3 sequence (DNA): TGTGCCAGTAGTATAACGCGGGGTCCCAATGAGCAGTTCTTC. This sequence encodes CASSITRGPNEQFF.

This chain's CDR3 is CASSQINEKLFF. CDR3 nucleotide sequence: TGCGCCAGCAGTCAAATAAATGAAAAACTGTTTTTT. V is TRBV23-1 and J is TRBJ1-4; D ambiguous. TRBV23-1 is annotated as an ORF whose role is uncertain. Deletions cut 2 bases from V and 5 bases from J, with 3 bases between. CDR3 length: 12 amino acids.

This clone was counted a few times. The J gene is TRBJ1-3, the V gene TRBV7-9, with D possibly TRBD1 on 6 matching bases. This CDR3 is built from 17 residues. Trimming pared 3 bases from V and 0 bases from J, leaving 15 bases between. Germline CDR1 SEHNR, CDR2 FQNEAQ (reference sequence). The CDR3 region is CASSLRRTDTSGNTIYF. The CDR3 DNA reads TGTGCCAGCAGCTTGCGGCGGACAGACACCTCTGGAAACACCATATATTTT.

V is TRBV11-2 and J is TRBJ2-7, with D tentatively TRBD2 (5 bases). Deletions cut 5 bases from V and 3 bases from J, with 17 bases between. The CDR3 sequence is 15 residues long. Germline V CDR1 and CDR2: SGHAT, FQNNGV. CDR3 loop: CASSPGRGLFYEQYF. CDR3 nucleotides: TGTGCCAGCAGCCCGGGCAGAGGACTTTTCTACGAGCAGTACTTC.

This clone occurred once. The J gene is TRBJ2-3, the V gene TRBV27; 9 nucleotides line up with TRBD2. Per the germline V gene, CDR1 is MNHEY and CDR2 is SMNVEV (reference sequence). The trim removed 4 bases at V and 1 base at J, leaving 6 bases unmatched. CDR3 size: 16 residues. CDR3 region: CASSYYRTSGTDTQYF. CDR3 in DNA: TGTGCCAGCAGTTATTACCGGACTAGCGGCACAGATACGCAGTATTTT.

This chain uses TRBV19 with TRBJ2-5; TRBD1 aligns across 11 bases. J gave up 4 bases and V 7 bases, and 5 bases lay outside the gene matches. CDR1 and CDR2 (germline): LNHDA, SQIVND (reference sequence). The CDR3 consists of 14 residues. The CDR3 nucleotides read TGTGCCAGTAAATCGGACAGGGGGCGAGAGACCCAGTACTTC. Amino acid sequence: CASKSDRGRETQYF.

The rearrangement links TRBV3-1 (or the pseudogene TRBV3-2) to TRBJ2-2; tentatively, D is TRBD2 (6 bases). This CDR3 spans 15 amino acids. V was clipped by 4 bases and J by 4 bases, with 13 bases between them. Germline V CDR1 and CDR2: LGHDT, YNNKEL (reference sequence). Written as DNA, the CDR3 is TGTGCCAGCAGCCTTAGACTAGAGATCACCGGGGAGCTGTTTTTT. Amino acid sequence: CASSLRLEITGELFF.